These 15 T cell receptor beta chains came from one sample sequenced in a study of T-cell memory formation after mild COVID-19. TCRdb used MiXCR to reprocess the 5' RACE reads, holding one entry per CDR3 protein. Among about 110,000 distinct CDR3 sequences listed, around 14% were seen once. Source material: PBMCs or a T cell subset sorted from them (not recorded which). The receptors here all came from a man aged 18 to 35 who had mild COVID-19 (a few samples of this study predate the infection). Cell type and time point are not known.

Here the CDR3 DNA reads TGTGCCAGCAGCTTACTGGGGGGGCCAGGAAATGAGCAGTTCTTC. Protein: CASSLLGGPGNEQFF. The V call is TRBV7-2, the J call TRBJ2-1; maybe TRBD2 (7 bases). Germline loops: CDR1 SGHTA, CDR2 FQGNSA. V lost 2 bases and J 7 bases, leaving 15 bases between the germline ends. The CDR3 covers 15 residues.

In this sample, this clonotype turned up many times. DNA for the CDR3: TGCAGTGCTAGAAGTAGCGGGGACACCGGGGAGCTGTTTTTT. Its protein is CSARSSGDTGELFF. J is TRBJ2-2 and V is TRBV20-1; 8 positions match TRBD2. V lost 2 bases and J lost 3; bases outside the gene matches: 2. CDR1 is DFQATT and CDR2 is SNEGSKA in the germline V gene (reference sequence). The CDR3 sequence is 14 residues long.

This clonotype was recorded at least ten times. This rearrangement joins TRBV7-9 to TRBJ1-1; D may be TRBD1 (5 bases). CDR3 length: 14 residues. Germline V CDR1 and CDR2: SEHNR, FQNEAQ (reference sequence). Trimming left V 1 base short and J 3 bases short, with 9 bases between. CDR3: CASSLGWGDTEAFF. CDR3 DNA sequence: TGTGCCAGCAGCTTAGGCTGGGGGGACACTGAAGCTTTCTTT.

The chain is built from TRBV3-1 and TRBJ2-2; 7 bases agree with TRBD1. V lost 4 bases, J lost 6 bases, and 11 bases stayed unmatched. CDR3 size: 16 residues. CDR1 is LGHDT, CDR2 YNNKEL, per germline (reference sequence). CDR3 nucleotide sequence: TGTGCCAGCAGCCTTGCCCGGGACAGCGAATCCGGGGAGCTGTTTTTT. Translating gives CASSLARDSESGELFF.

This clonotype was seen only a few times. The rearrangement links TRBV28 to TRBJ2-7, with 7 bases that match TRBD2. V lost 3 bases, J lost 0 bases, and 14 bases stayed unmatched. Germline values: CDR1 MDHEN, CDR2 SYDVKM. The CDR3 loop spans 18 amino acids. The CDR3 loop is CASSFPDGRTLSSYEQYF. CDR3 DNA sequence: TGTGCCAGCAGTTTTCCCGACGGGAGGACATTAAGCTCCTACGAGCAGTACTTC.

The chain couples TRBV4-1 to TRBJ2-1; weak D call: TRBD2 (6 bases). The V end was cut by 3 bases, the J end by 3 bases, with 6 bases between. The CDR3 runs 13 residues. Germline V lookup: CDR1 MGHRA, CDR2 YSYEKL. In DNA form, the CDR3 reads TGCGCCAGCAGCCAGCGGGGCTACAATGAGCAGTTCTTC. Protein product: CASSQRGYNEQFF.

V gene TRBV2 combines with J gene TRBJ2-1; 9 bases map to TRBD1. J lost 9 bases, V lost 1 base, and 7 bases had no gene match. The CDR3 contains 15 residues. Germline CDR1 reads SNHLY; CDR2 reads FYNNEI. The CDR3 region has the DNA TGTGCCAGCAGTGAAGAGGAAAGGACAGGGGCTGAGCAGTTCTTC. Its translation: CASSEEERTGAEQFF. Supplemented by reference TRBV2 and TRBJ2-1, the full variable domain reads EPEVTQTPSHQVTQMGQEVILRCVPISNHLYFYWYRQILGQKVEFLVSFYNNEISEKSEIFDDQFSVERPDGSNFTLKIRSTKLEDSAMYFCASSEEERTGAEQFFGPGTRLTVL.

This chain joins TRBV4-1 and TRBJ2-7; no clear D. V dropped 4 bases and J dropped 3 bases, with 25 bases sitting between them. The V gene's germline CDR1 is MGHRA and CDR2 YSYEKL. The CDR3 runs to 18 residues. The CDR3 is CASSLQIPGRHNLYEQYF. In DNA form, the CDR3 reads TGCGCCAGCAGCCTCCAGATTCCAGGCCGACACAACCTCTACGAGCAGTACTTC.

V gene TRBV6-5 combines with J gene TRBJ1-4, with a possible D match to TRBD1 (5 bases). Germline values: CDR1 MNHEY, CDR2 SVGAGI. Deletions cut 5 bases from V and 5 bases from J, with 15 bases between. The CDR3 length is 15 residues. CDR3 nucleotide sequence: TGTGCCAGCAGTGCCTTGTCAGGGATAAATGAAAAACTGTTTTTT. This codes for CASSALSGINEKLFF.

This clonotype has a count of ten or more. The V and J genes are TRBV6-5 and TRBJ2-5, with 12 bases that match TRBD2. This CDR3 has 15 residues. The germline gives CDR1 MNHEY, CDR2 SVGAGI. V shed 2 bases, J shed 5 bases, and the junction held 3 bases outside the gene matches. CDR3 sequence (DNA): TGTGCCAGCAGTTACACTAGCGGGGGGCCTGAGACCCAGTACTTC. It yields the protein CASSYTSGGPETQYF.

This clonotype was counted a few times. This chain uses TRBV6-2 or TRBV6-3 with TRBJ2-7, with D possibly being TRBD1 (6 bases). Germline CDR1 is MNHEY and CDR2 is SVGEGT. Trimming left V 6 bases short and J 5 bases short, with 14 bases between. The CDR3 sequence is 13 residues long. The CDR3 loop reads CASSLSGANEQYF. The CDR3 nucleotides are TGTGCCAGCAGCCTCTCAGGGGCCAACGAGCAGTACTTC.

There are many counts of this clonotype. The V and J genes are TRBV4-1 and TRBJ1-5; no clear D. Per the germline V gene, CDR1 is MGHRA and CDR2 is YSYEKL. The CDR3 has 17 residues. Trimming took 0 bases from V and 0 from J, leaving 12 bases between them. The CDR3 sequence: CASSQDLSGYSNQPQHF. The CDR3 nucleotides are TGCGCCAGCAGCCAAGATCTGAGTGGATATAGCAATCAGCCCCAGCATTTT.

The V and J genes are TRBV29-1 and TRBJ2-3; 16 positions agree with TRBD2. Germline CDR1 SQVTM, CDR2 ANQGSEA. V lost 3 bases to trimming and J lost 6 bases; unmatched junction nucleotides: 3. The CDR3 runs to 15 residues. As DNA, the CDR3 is TGCAGCGTTGACGGGACTAGCGGGAGGGGGGATACGCAGTATTTT. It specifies CSVDGTSGRGDTQYF.

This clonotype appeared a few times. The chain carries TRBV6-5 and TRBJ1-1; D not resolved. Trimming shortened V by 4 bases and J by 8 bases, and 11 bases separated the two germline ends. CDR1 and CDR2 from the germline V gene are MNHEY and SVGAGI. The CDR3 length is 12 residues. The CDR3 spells CASSSPVEEAFF. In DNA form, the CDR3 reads TGTGCCAGCAGTTCTCCGGTTGAGGAAGCTTTCTTT.

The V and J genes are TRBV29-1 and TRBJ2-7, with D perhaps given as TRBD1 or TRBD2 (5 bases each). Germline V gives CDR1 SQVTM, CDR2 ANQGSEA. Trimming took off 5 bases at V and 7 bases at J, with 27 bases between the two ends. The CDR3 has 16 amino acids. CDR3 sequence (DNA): TGCAGCGTTCGGGCCTCGGGGACCCCCGGCCGGGTGGAGCAGTACTTC. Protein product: CSVRASGTPGRVEQYF.